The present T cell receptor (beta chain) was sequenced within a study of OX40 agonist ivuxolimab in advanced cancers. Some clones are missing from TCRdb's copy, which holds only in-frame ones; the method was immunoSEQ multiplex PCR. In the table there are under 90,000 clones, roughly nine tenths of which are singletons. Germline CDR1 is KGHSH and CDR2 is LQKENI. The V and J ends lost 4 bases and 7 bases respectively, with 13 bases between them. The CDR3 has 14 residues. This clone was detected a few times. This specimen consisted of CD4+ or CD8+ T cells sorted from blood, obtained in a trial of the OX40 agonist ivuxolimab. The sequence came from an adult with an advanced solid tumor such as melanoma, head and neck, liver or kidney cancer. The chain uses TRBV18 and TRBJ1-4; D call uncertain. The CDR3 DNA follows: TGTGCCAGCTCACAGGGCCGGGCGGCTGAAAAACTGTTTTTT. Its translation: CASSQGRAAEKLFF.